This TCR beta chain was found in a study of blood T cell repertoires in COVID-19. Repertoires were generated with immunoSEQ multiplex PCR, while TCRdb's copy carries only in-frame clones and drops some. The table lists around 150,000 clones, over 85% of them singletons. Germline V gene lookup returns CDR1 SEHNR and CDR2 FQNEAQ (reference sequence). V lost 6 bases and J lost 7, with 12 bases in between. The CDR3 totals 12 residues. The chain links TRBV7-9 to TRBJ1-2; D remains ambiguous. Sequenced sample: peripheral blood. The TCR sequence derives from a man aged 55 to 70 with active or convalescent COVID-19. CDR3 in DNA: TGTGCCAGCAGTTTTTCTGTCGGTGGCTACACCTTC. The encoded protein is CASSFSVGGYTF.